A selection of T cell receptor beta chains follows, all from one sample in a study of blood T cell repertoires in COVID-19. Method: immunoSEQ multiplex PCR; TCRdb's copy keeps in-frame clones and lacks some. The table lists fewer than 200,000 clones, 70% to 90% of them singletons, with 1% to 1.2% in the top ten. The sequenced material came from peripheral blood. These receptors came from a middle-aged man with acute or convalescent COVID-19. Both conserved end residues are part of each CDR3. D genes are given only for firm matches. Clone size appears in some rows only: once, few, many, or a class for an expanded clone.

cdr3_aa cdr3_nt j_call d_call clone_size v_call
CATSRAQGMNTEAFF TGTGCCACCAGCAGAGCACAGGGGATGAACACTGAAGCTTTCTTT TRBJ1-1 TRBD1 NA TRBV15
CASRRTPIIYEQYF TGTGCCAGCAGAAGGACACCTATTATCTACGAGCAGTACTTC TRBJ2-7 NA NA TRBV6-5
CASTDRSNQPQHF TGTGCCAGCACGGACAGAAGCAATCAGCCCCAGCATTTT TRBJ1-5 NA NA TRBV12-3/TRBV12-4
CASSGSRGKNIQYF TGTGCCAGCAGTGGTTCCAGGGGCAAAAACATTCAGTACTTC TRBJ2-4 NA NA TRBV2
CASIQKSTGNLYGYTF TGTGCCAGCATCCAGAAGTCGACAGGGAATCTCTATGGCTACACCTTC TRBJ1-2 NA NA TRBV21-1
CASSQGTSGGADEQFF TGTGCCAGCAGCCAGGGGACTAGCGGGGGGGCGGATGAGCAGTTCTTC TRBJ2-1 TRBD2 NA TRBV4-2
CASSRRQDTEAFF TGTGCCAGCAGCCGTCGACAGGACACTGAAGCTTTCTTT TRBJ1-1 NA NA TRBV6-5
CATSKSRDRGNQPQHF TGTGCCACCAGCAAAAGCCGGGACAGGGGCAATCAGCCCCAGCATTTT TRBJ1-5 TRBD1 NA TRBV15
CASSPGTGSATNEKLFF TGTGCCAGCAGTCCCGGGACAGGGTCTGCAACTAATGAAAAACTGTTTTTT TRBJ1-4 TRBD1 once TRBV6-6
CATASGASDTQYF TGTGCCACCGCTAGCGGGGCTTCGGATACGCAGTATTTT TRBJ2-3 TRBD2 NA TRBV15
CASSLAGGDYGYTF TGTGCCAGCAGCTTAGCCGGGGGTGACTATGGCTACACCTTC TRBJ1-2 NA NA TRBV7-9
CASSLGTPNNYGYTF TGTGCCAGCAGCTTAGGGACACCTAACAACTATGGCTACACCTTC TRBJ1-2 NA NA TRBV13